A selection of T cell receptor beta chains follows, all from one sample in a study of OX40 agonist ivuxolimab in advanced cancers. Sequencing was performed with immunoSEQ multiplex PCR; in TCRdb, only in-frame clones are kept and a portion is missing. The sample holds some 30,000 clones, 74% seen once. Sequencing used CD4+ or CD8+ T cells sorted from blood, obtained in a trial of the OX40 agonist ivuxolimab. The receptor set was obtained from an adult with an advanced solid tumor such as melanoma, head and neck, liver or kidney cancer. Both conserved end residues are part of each CDR3. A D gene is named only where the DNA matches it firmly. The size entry is marked missing in some rows and otherwise reads once, few, many or a size class.

>-|TRBV5-4|-|TRBJ2-2
TGTGCCAGTAGTGAGGGGTTAGGATACACCGGGGAGCTGTTTTTT
CASSEGLGYTGELFF
>-|TRBV6-1|-|TRBJ2-2
TGTGCCAGCAGTGAAGTCCCAGGGTGGGCCGGGGAGCTGTTTTTT
CASSEVPGWAGELFF
>-|TRBV27|-|TRBJ2-1
TGTGCCAGCAGAGGTCTGACAGTTCAATACAATGAGCAGTTCTTC
CASRGLTVQYNEQFF
>once|TRBV6-6|-|TRBJ1-6
TGTGCCAGCAGTTACTCGTACAGGGCCGATTCACCCCTCCACTTT
CASSYSYRADSPLHF
>large|TRBV6-6|-|TRBJ1-1
TGTGCCAGCACCAGACTTACTGAAGCTTTCTTT
CASTRLTEAFF
>-|TRBV7-2|TRBD1|TRBJ1-5
TGTGCCAGCAGTTCTCAACAGGGGTGGAATCAGCCCCAGCATTTT
CASSSQQGWNQPQHF
>few|TRBV5-4|TRBD2|TRBJ2-2
TGTGCCAGCAGCTTGGGTGGTAGCGGGGGACCGAACACCGGGGAGCTGTTTTTT
CASSLGGSGGPNTGELFF
>-|TRBV13|TRBD2|TRBJ2-2
TGTGCCAGCAGCTTAGCCAGCGGGGGGCGTACCGGGGAGCTGTTTTTT
CASSLASGGRTGELFF
>-|TRBV7-8|TRBD1|TRBJ2-3
TGTGCCAGCAGCTACCCCCTGGACAGGGTAGCCGATACGCAGTATTTT
CASSYPLDRVADTQYF
>few|TRBV7-9|-|TRBJ1-1
TGTGCCAGCAGGGGGGAAGGGATTTCCGAAGCTTTCTTT
CASRGEGISEAFF
>few|TRBV6-5|TRBD2|TRBJ2-2
TGTGCCAGCACCGAAGCGGGGGCCTACACCGGGGAGCTGTTTTTT
CASTEAGAYTGELFF
>-|TRBV10-2|-|TRBJ2-5
TGCGCCAGCACCACGGGACTGCCGATGACCCAGTACTTC
CASTTGLPMTQYF
>-|TRBV2|TRBD1|TRBJ2-2
TGTGCCAGCGGACTCCCGGGACAGGGGGCGAACACCGGGGAGCTGTTTTTT
CASGLPGQGANTGELFF
>few|TRBV4-1|TRBD1|TRBJ2-1
TGCGCCAGCAGCCAAGATTCCGGGACAGGGAGGTTCTTC
CASSQDSGTGRFF
>-|TRBV6-5|-|TRBJ2-3
TGTGCCAGCAGTTACTCCCCGAACGGAGCAGATACGCAGTATTTT
CASSYSPNGADTQYF
>once|TRBV11-2|-|TRBJ2-4
TGTGCCAGCAGCCCAAGTCGGGCAAACATTCAGTACTTC
CASSPSRANIQYF